The 21 T cell receptor beta chains given below trace back to one sample, sequenced in a study of T cell clones after liver transplantation. The repertoire was sequenced with immunoSEQ multiplex PCR; TCRdb's copy has only in-frame clones and lacks some. Found here are roughly 100,000 clones, under 90% of them singletons; the top ten hold roughly 3.1%. Material: CD4+ T cells from blood, obtained approximately 50 months after liver transplant. These TCRs come from a human patient who received a liver transplant. These T cells may partly come from the graft donor.

The chain carries TRBV6-4 and TRBJ1-2; D gene ambiguous. V dropped 1 base and J dropped 4 bases, with 13 bases sitting between them. This CDR3 region has 15 residues. CDR1 MRHNA and CDR2 SNTAGT come from the germline V gene. The CDR3 is CASSDFVAGAYGYTF. DNA for the CDR3: TGTGCCAGCAGTGACTTCGTGGCAGGTGCCTATGGCTACACCTTC.

The chain recombines TRBV6-5 with TRBJ1-6, with D uncertain. Germline V gene lookup returns CDR1 MNHEY and CDR2 SVGAGI. The V end lost 6 bases, the J end lost 10 bases, and 13 bases lay between the germline ends. CDR3 length: 13 amino acids. CDR3 region: CASSDLGKSPLHF. CDR3 coding DNA: TGTGCCAGCAGCGACTTGGGAAAGTCACCCCTCCACTTT.

The chain uses TRBV7-2 and TRBJ1-1; no clear D gene. CDR3 length equals 16 residues. Germline values: CDR1 SGHTA, CDR2 FQGNSA. Trimming took 7 bases from V and 4 from J, leaving 22 bases between them. The CDR3 coding sequence is TGTGCCAGCAATAAAGGTGGGCGGCGAACGGGCACTGAAGCTTTCTTT. Translation gives CASNKGGRRTGTEAFF.

In DNA form, the CDR3 reads TGCAGCGTTGAACCGACAGGGGCCTACGATACGCAGTATTTT. Translated: CSVEPTGAYDTQYF. J is TRBJ2-3 and V is TRBV29-1; 8 bases line up with TRBD1. This CDR3 region has 14 residues. V dropped 2 bases and J dropped 6; count of bases not matched to a gene: 7. Germline CDR1 SQVTM, CDR2 ANQGSEA.

The chain uses TRBV6-5 and TRBJ1-1; D gene ambiguous. Trimming shortened V by 2 bases and J by 0 bases, and 4 bases separated the two germline ends. CDR1 is MNHEY, CDR2 SVGAGI, per germline. The CDR3 runs 13 residues. The CDR3 DNA reads TGTGCCAGCAGTTACCGGATGAACACTGAAGCTTTCTTT. Its protein product is CASSYRMNTEAFF.

The rearrangement links TRBV19 to TRBJ2-2; 7 bases map to TRBD1. CDR3 length: 11 amino acids. The V gene's germline CDR1 is LNHDA and CDR2 SQIVND (reference sequence). The DNA of the CDR3 is TGTGGGACAGGGAACACCGGGGAGCTGTTTTTT. As protein: CGTGNTGELFF.

The V and J genes are TRBV7-3 and TRBJ2-7, with TRBD1 as a possible D gene (5 bases). The germline V gene has CDR1 SGHTA and CDR2 FQGTGA. This CDR3 has 13 residues. The germline V and J ends were trimmed by 2 bases and 3 bases, with 8 bases remaining between them. CDR3 in DNA: TGTGCCAGCAGCTTAGCAGGGAACTACGAGCAGTACTTC. Its protein product is CASSLAGNYEQYF.

V is TRBV28 and J is TRBJ1-2, with D possibly matching TRBD1 (5 bases). CDR1 is MDHEN and CDR2 is SYDVKM in the germline V gene. CDR3 length equals 12 residues. The V and J ends lost 8 bases and 9 bases respectively, with 16 bases between them. CDR3: CASWRRQGSYTF. The CDR3, as DNA: TGTGCCAGCTGGCGACGTCAGGGCAGCTACACCTTC.

The CDR3 here is CASSYSGRGGTEAFF. Here the CDR3 DNA reads TGTGCCAGCAGTTACTCGGGCAGGGGGGGAACTGAAGCTTTCTTT. J is TRBJ1-1 and V is TRBV6-5, with TRBD1 identical over 7 bases. This CDR3 spans 15 amino acids. The V gene's germline CDR1 is MNHEY and CDR2 SVGAGI. The V gene end was trimmed by 0 bases and the J gene end by 5 bases; junction bases not matched to a gene: 6.

The gene calls are TRBV7-2 and TRBJ2-7; D call uncertain. The CDR3 consists of 14 residues. Germline CDR1 reads SGHTA; CDR2 reads FQGNSA. The V gene lost 2 bases and the J gene lost 2 bases, with 10 bases spanning the gap. The DNA for the CDR3 is TGTGCCAGCAGCTTAAGGTTTCAGACCTACGAGCAGTACTTC. Translating gives CASSLRFQTYEQYF. The variable domain in full, completed from reference TRBV7-2 and TRBJ2-7, reads GAGVSQSPSNKVTEKGKDVELRCDPISGHTALYWYRQSLGQGLEFLIYFQGNSAPDKSGLPSDRFSAERTGGSVSTLTIQRTQQEDSAVYLCASSLRFQTYEQYFGPGTRLTVT.

The chain carries TRBV4-2 and TRBJ2-7; D perhaps matches TRBD2 (7 bases). V lost 0 bases and J lost 0, with 12 bases in between. The germline CDR1 and CDR2 sequences are LGHNA and YNFKEQ. This CDR3 is built from 16 residues. CDR3 sequence: CASSQDMAGASYEQYF. The DNA for the CDR3 is TGTGCCAGCAGCCAAGATATGGCGGGGGCCTCCTACGAGCAGTACTTC.

The CDR3 DNA reads TGTGCCAGCAGCTTAGTCCTGAATTCACCCCTCCACTTT. This translates into CASSLVLNSPLHF. The rearrangement joins TRBV11-2 to TRBJ1-6; D call uncertain. The V and J ends lost 1 base and 7 bases respectively, with 5 bases between them. From germline, CDR1 is SGHAT and CDR2 FQNNGV. This CDR3 spans 13 amino acids.

V is TRBV6-5 and J is TRBJ1-1; D unclear. V lost 2 bases to trimming and J lost 11 bases, with 12 bases between them. The CDR3 spans 12 residues. The germline gives CDR1 MNHEY, CDR2 SVGAGI. The CDR3, as DNA: TGTGCCAGCAGTTACGCAGGCCCCGTGGCTTTCTTT. Translation: CASSYAGPVAFF.

The rearrangement joins TRBV4-3 to TRBJ2-1, with D maybe TRBD2 (5 bases). Germline V gene lookup returns CDR1 LGHNA and CDR2 YSLEER. The CDR3 extends over 13 amino acids. V lost 0 bases to trimming and J lost 9 bases, with 9 bases between them. The CDR3 nucleotides are TGCGCCAGCAGCCAAGATCTGGGAGTTGAGCAGTTCTTC. As protein: CASSQDLGVEQFF.

About this clone itself: One end of the junction does not line up with germline, which may come from a read error. In the same sample, other DNA sequences code for this CDR3. The rearrangement joins TRBV5-4 to TRBJ2-2; TRBD1 agrees at 9 bases. This CDR3 spans 14 amino acids. The germline V gene encodes CDR1 SGHNT and CDR2 YYREEE (reference sequence). The CDR3 here is CASSPTGGTGELFF. CDR3 nucleotide sequence: TGTGCTAGCAGCCCGACAGGGGGTACCGGGGAGCTGTTTTTT.

V and J are TRBV15 and TRBJ1-5; D gene ambiguous. This CDR3 has 16 residues. CDR1 LNHNV and CDR2 YYDKDF come from the germline V gene (reference sequence). V was shortened by 0 bases and J by 9 bases, with 18 bases between the two germline ends. The CDR3 here is CATSRDSGRRVGPQHF. The CDR3 DNA sequence: TGTGCCACCAGCAGAGATTCGGGCCGCCGAGTCGGGCCCCAGCATTTT.

This clone has just one count. This chain joins TRBV7-2 and TRBJ1-1; D is undetermined. Trimming took off 1 base at V and 4 bases at J, with 10 bases between the two ends. From germline, CDR1 is SGHTA and CDR2 FQGNSA. The CDR3 is made up of 14 amino acids. CDR3 nucleotide sequence: TGTGCCAGCAGCTTAGGGGTTTTCACCACTGAAGCTTTCTTT. It codes for CASSLGVFTTEAFF.

The V and J genes are TRBV30 and TRBJ2-3, with D perhaps being TRBD1 or TRBD2 (5 bases each). CDR3 length equals 14 residues. V dropped 5 bases and J dropped 2 bases, with 14 bases sitting between them. CDR1 GTSNPN and CDR2 SVGIG come from the germline V gene (reference sequence). CDR3 region: CAWARDVFTDTQYF. CDR3 DNA: TGTGCCTGGGCCAGGGACGTTTTCACAGATACGCAGTATTTT. Complete variable domain (other parts from reference TRBV30 and TRBJ2-3): SQTIHQWPATLVQPVGSPLSLECTVEGTSNPNLYWYRQAAGRGLQLLFYSVGIGQISSEVPQNLSASRPQDRQFILSSKKLLLSDSGFYLCAWARDVFTDTQYFGPGTRLTVL.

V and J are TRBV14 and TRBJ1-2; D unresolved. This CDR3 comprises 12 residues. V was pared by 1 base and J by 6 bases, with 6 bases between. In germline, CDR1 is SGHDN, CDR2 FVKESK. CDR3 region: CASSQVKDGYTF. CDR3 DNA: TGTGCCAGCAGCCAAGTCAAAGATGGCTACACCTTC.

The chain has TRBV6-5 and TRBJ2-1, with D perhaps matching TRBD1 (6 bases). Between the trimmed V and J ends, which lost 6 bases and 3 bases, there was a span of 15 bases. The V gene's germline CDR1 is MNHEY and CDR2 SVGAGI. CDR3 length: 15 residues. DNA for the CDR3: TGTGCCAGCAGAGAGGCCGGGACAAGCTACAATGAGCAGTTCTTC. It yields the protein CASREAGTSYNEQFF.

The V gene is TRBV19, the J gene TRBJ1-2, with D possibly matching TRBD1 (6 bases). With 3 bases removed from V and 8 bases from J, the gap between germline ends came to 13 bases. Per germline, CDR1 LNHDA and CDR2 SQIVND (reference sequence). The CDR3 is 13 amino acids. CDR3 DNA sequence: TGTGCCAGTAGTATGTCGGGACAACCCGGCTACACCTTC. The encoded protein is CASSMSGQPGYTF.